These 25 T cell receptor beta chains share one sample of origin, sequenced in a study of T cell changes during pregnancy in multiple sclerosis. Clones were sequenced by immunoSEQ multiplex PCR, and TCRdb holds only the in-frame ones, with some missing. The table records 70,000 or so clones, 91% of them present only once. The material sequenced was peripheral blood, taken in the third trimester of pregnancy. These receptors all come from a female donor in good health, enrolled as a control in a pregnancy study.

This chain links TRBV7-7 with TRBJ2-5, with a tentative D call TRBD1 (6 bases). CDR1 SSHAT and CDR2 FNYEAQ come from the germline V gene (reference sequence). This CDR3 has 14 residues. V gave up 3 bases and J gave up 5 bases, with 13 bases separating them. The CDR3 DNA reads as TGTGCCAGCAGCTTTCCAGGGGACGGGGAGACCCAGTACTTC. Its protein product is CASSFPGDGETQYF.

The V gene is TRBV6-6, the J gene TRBJ2-7; 9 bases align to TRBD1. The CDR3 is made up of 14 amino acids. Unmatched junction bases numbered 6, after V lost 5 bases and J lost 4 bases. The V gene's germline CDR1 is MNHNY and CDR2 SVGAGI (reference sequence). In DNA form, the CDR3 reads TGTGCCAGCAGTGATAACAGGGGGCCATACGAGCAGTACTTC. This gives the protein CASSDNRGPYEQYF.

The rearrangement uses TRBV7-2 and TRBJ2-2; TRBD2 aligns across 9 bases. Germline CDR1 SGHTA, CDR2 FQGNSA. J gave up 0 bases and V 5 bases, and 13 bases lay outside the gene matches. This CDR3 is 19 amino acids long. This chain's CDR3 is CASSRGGGTASSNTGELFF. DNA of the CDR3: TGTGCCAGCAGCCGCGGGGGGGGGACAGCTTCTTCGAACACCGGGGAGCTGTTTTTT. Full variable domain (rest looked up from reference TRBV7-2 and TRBJ2-2): GAGVSQSPSNKVTEKGKDVELRCDPISGHTALYWYRQSLGQGLEFLIYFQGNSAPDKSGLPSDRFSAERTGGSVSTLTIQRTQQEDSAVYLCASSRGGGTASSNTGELFFGEGSRLTVL.

This clone came up once. The J gene is TRBJ2-3, the V gene TRBV4-1; weak D call: TRBD2 (5 bases). Germline CDR1 reads MGHRA; CDR2 reads YSYEKL. Trimming left V 5 bases short and J 3 bases short, with 18 bases between. This CDR3 has 16 amino acids. The CDR3 loop reads CASSNTGLASTDTQYF. The CDR3 nucleotides read TGCGCCAGCAGCAACACCGGGCTAGCTAGTACAGATACGCAGTATTTT.

On this clone itself: The sample has other DNA sequences that encode this CDR3 too. The chain is built from TRBV2 and TRBJ2-7; 7 nucleotides line up with TRBD1. V was clipped by 2 bases and J by 3 bases; unmatched bases: 4. Germline CDR1 SNHLY, CDR2 FYNNEI. This CDR3 is 14 amino acids long. CDR3 region: CASSEQGESYEQYF. The CDR3 nucleotides read TGTGCCAGCAGTGAACAGGGGGAAAGCTACGAGCAGTACTTC.

This chain joins TRBV7-9 and TRBJ1-5, with D unresolved. The CDR3 length is 15 residues. Per germline, CDR1 SEHNR and CDR2 FQNEAQ (reference sequence). Trimming removed 4 bases from V and 0 bases from J, with 10 bases in between. CDR3 DNA: TGTGCCAGCAGCTCACTCGGGGTTAGCAATCAGCCCCAGCATTTT. It yields the protein CASSSLGVSNQPQHF.

This clone was observed a few times. The chain combines TRBV28 with TRBJ2-1; TRBD2 might be the D (5 bases). CDR1 is MDHEN, CDR2 SYDVKM, per germline. V lost 2 bases, J lost 12 bases, and 11 bases lay in between. The CDR3 runs to 12 residues. The CDR3 nucleotides read TGTGCCAGCAGTTTACCTCGGGGTGGGCAGTTCTTC. This encodes CASSLPRGGQFF.

Comment on this clone: Relative to the germline gene, one junction end is altered; a read error may explain this. This chain links TRBV7-7 with TRBJ2-3, with 8 bases identical to TRBD2. The CDR3 spans 15 residues. CDR1 SSHAT and CDR2 FNYEAQ come from the germline V gene (reference sequence). The chain's CDR3 is CASSLATGRANTQYF. For the CDR3, the DNA is TGTGCTAGCAGCTTAGCAACCGGGAGGGCCAATACGCAGTATTTT.

A single count supports this clone. The chain uses TRBV5-6 and TRBJ1-2; D is ambiguous. CDR1 is SGHDT, CDR2 YYEEEE, per germline. Trimming left V 4 bases short and J 8 bases short, with 21 bases between. The CDR3 runs 15 residues. The CDR3 sequence: CASSLADGSGGGYTF. CDR3 bases: TGTGCCAGCAGCCTGGCCGACGGCTCCGGAGGGGGCTACACCTTC.

The rearrangement joins TRBV5-1 to TRBJ1-3; no definite D call. The V and J ends lost 1 base and 2 bases respectively, with 13 bases between them. The germline CDR1 and CDR2 sequences are SGHRS and YFSETQ. The CDR3 consists of 16 residues. The CDR3 loop reads CASSLTVGGTGNTIYF. The CDR3 region has the DNA TGCGCCAGCAGCTTGACAGTAGGAGGGACTGGAAACACCATATATTTT. Full variable domain (missing parts from reference TRBV5-1 and TRBJ1-3): KAGVTQTPRYLIKTRGQQVTLSCSPISGHRSVSWYQQTPGQGLQFLFEYFSETQRNKGNFPGRFSGRQFSNSRSEMNVSTLELGDSALYLCASSLTVGGTGNTIYFGEGSWLTVV.

The chain combines TRBV28 with TRBJ2-5; 9 bases are shared with TRBD1. The CDR3 has 14 amino acids. The germline gives CDR1 MDHEN, CDR2 SYDVKM. Unmatched junction bases numbered 8, after V lost 7 bases and J lost 5 bases. This chain's CDR3 is CASMTGGVQETQYF. The CDR3 DNA is TGTGCCAGCATGACAGGGGGGGTTCAGGAGACCCAGTACTTC.

The V and J genes are TRBV27 and TRBJ1-5; D unresolved. V lost 5 bases and J 7 bases, leaving 15 bases between the germline ends. The CDR3 runs 14 residues. Germline CDR1 MNHEY, CDR2 SMNVEV (reference sequence). The CDR3 bases are TGTGCCAGCAGTCTCTTAAGTGCGGGCCAGCCCCAGCATTTT. It translates to CASSLLSAGQPQHF.

The V and J genes are TRBV10-1 and TRBJ2-7; weak D call: TRBD2 (6 bases). Germline lookup yields CDR1 WNHNN and CDR2 SYGVQD (reference sequence). V lost 6 bases, J lost 1 base, and 10 bases lay in between. This CDR3 region has 13 residues. The CDR3 is CASSHGGSYEQYF. The DNA of the CDR3 is TGCGCCAGCAGCCACGGGGGTTCCTACGAGCAGTACTTC.

The CDR3 here is CASSLKGWQYF. DNA for the CDR3: TGTGCCAGCAGTCTAAAGGGGTGGCAGTACTTC. This sequence joins TRBV28 and TRBJ2-7; TRBD1 might be the D (5 bases). The CDR3 has 11 residues. V gave up 5 bases and J gave up 9 bases, with 11 bases separating them. CDR1 is MDHEN, CDR2 SYDVKM, per germline.

V gene TRBV27 combines with J gene TRBJ2-2; 7 bases are shared with TRBD1. This CDR3 has 16 amino acids. Germline assignment: CDR1 MNHEY and CDR2 SMNVEV (reference sequence). V shed 9 bases, J shed 0 bases, and the junction held 10 bases outside the gene matches. Here the CDR3 DNA reads TGTGCCAGTGTCAAGGGGGCTGCTTCGAACACCGGGGAGCTGTTTTTT. This translates into CASVKGAASNTGELFF.

This chain uses TRBV2 with TRBJ1-5; D is possibly TRBD1 (5 bases). CDR1 is SNHLY, CDR2 FYNNEI, per germline. The CDR3 spans 15 residues. Trimming left V 6 bases short and J 0 bases short, with 12 bases between. The CDR3 sequence is CASSGGVDSNQPQHF. The CDR3 DNA follows: TGTGCCAGCAGCGGAGGGGTCGATAGCAATCAGCCCCAGCATTTT. The variable domain in full, with the rest retrieved from reference TRBV2 and TRBJ1-5, is EPEVTQTPSHQVTQMGQEVILRCVPISNHLYFYWYRQILGQKVEFLVSFYNNEISEKSEIFDDQFSVERPDGSNFTLKIRSTKLEDSAMYFCASSGGVDSNQPQHFGDGTRLSIL.

This chain links TRBV14 with TRBJ1-2; weak D call: TRBD1 (6 bases). V shed 4 bases and J shed 8 bases, with 17 bases lying between them. CDR1 is SGHDN and CDR2 is FVKESK in the germline V gene. The CDR3 runs to 14 residues. The DNA for the CDR3 is TGTGCCAGCAGCCCTGCAATCAGGGGCAGGGGCTACACCTTC. Protein sequence: CASSPAIRGRGYTF.

The gene calls are TRBV4-2 and TRBJ1-1, with D tentatively TRBD1 (5 bases). Trimming removed 7 bases at V and 5 bases at J, with 17 bases between. CDR1 and CDR2 from the germline V gene are LGHNA and YNFKEQ. The CDR3 contains 14 residues. The CDR3 nucleotides read TGTGCCAGCATCTCTGGGGGGGGAGATACTGAAGCTTTCTTT. It encodes CASISGGGDTEAFF.

This chain links TRBV25-1 with TRBJ2-2; the D gene is possibly TRBD1 (5 bases). CDR3 length: 17 residues. The germline CDR1 and CDR2 sequences are MGHDK and SYGVNS. V was trimmed by 3 bases and J by 2 bases, leaving 16 bases between them. Here the CDR3 reads CASSDNYIGHNTGELFF. The CDR3 nucleotides are TGTGCCAGCAGTGACAACTACATCGGACATAACACCGGGGAGCTGTTTTTT.

This chain links TRBV7-8 with TRBJ2-3, with 15 positions matching TRBD2. This CDR3 spans 17 amino acids. Per the germline V gene, CDR1 is SGHVS and CDR2 is FQNEAQ. With 3 bases clipped from V and 7 bases from J, the junction kept 8 bases outside the gene matches. This chain's CDR3 is CASSFPGLAGGPNTQYF. The DNA of the CDR3 is TGTGCCAGCAGCTTCCCAGGACTAGCGGGGGGGCCGAATACGCAGTATTTT.

This chain uses TRBV5-4 with TRBJ1-4; D is uncertain. This CDR3 is 15 amino acids long. Germline values: CDR1 SGHNT, CDR2 YYREEE (reference sequence). V lost 3 bases, J lost 6 bases, and 15 bases lay in between. The CDR3 spells CASSSLASRDEKLFF. In DNA, the CDR3 is TGTGCCAGCAGCTCCCTAGCCTCGCGGGATGAAAAACTGTTTTTT.

J is TRBJ2-1 and V is TRBV7-2, with D possibly matching TRBD1 (6 bases). Germline CDR1 is SGHTA and CDR2 is FQGNSA. The V gene lost 0 bases and the J gene lost 7 bases, with 7 bases spanning the gap. The CDR3 loop spans 13 amino acids. The CDR3, as DNA: TGTGCCAGCAGCTTAGCAGGGGGAAATGAGCAGTTCTTC. It specifies CASSLAGGNEQFF.

The rearrangement joins TRBV19 to TRBJ2-1; 11 bases are shared with TRBD2. The CDR3 has 17 amino acids. Germline V gene data show CDR1 as LNHDA and CDR2 as SQIVND (reference sequence). Losses at the gene ends were 5 bases for V and 1 base for J; bases not matched to a gene: 7. The CDR3, as DNA: TGTGCCAGTAGTCCGAGACGACTAGCGGGGTCCTACAATGAGCAGTTCTTC. This gives the protein CASSPRRLAGSYNEQFF.

V and J are TRBV2 and TRBJ2-1; D possibly corresponds to TRBD2 (6 bases). In germline, CDR1 is SNHLY, CDR2 FYNNEI. The germline V and J ends were trimmed by 6 bases and 9 bases, with 12 bases remaining between them. CDR3 length: 12 amino acids. CDR3 nucleotides: TGTGCCAGCAGGGGGGGAGGAGGTGAGCAGTTCTTC. Translating it yields CASRGGGGEQFF.

V gene TRBV11-2 combines with J gene TRBJ2-1, with 8 bases fitting TRBD2. The CDR3 covers 14 residues. The trim removed 3 bases at V and 8 bases at J, leaving 6 bases unmatched. CDR1 and CDR2 (germline): SGHAT, FQNNGV. CDR3 loop: CASSFSGGVYEQFF. The CDR3 coding sequence is TGTGCCAGCAGCTTCAGCGGGGGCGTATATGAGCAGTTCTTC.